This entry lists 2 T cell receptor beta chains sequenced from one sample in a study of T cells in Graves' hyperthyroidism and ophthalmopathy. Amplified regions were TCR beta CDR3 sequences from RNA transcripts. Primed by the HTBI set, a first-round RT-PCR was run on the TCR CDR3. TCRdb processed the multiplex PCR reads anew with MiXCR; each CDR3 protein has one entry. Seen here are approximately 610,000 distinct CDR3 sequences, around 15% observed once, and the top ten hold about 18%. Source material: blood. These receptors all come from a woman younger than 30 with Graves' hyperthyroidism.

In its sample, this clonotype was seen a few times. The chain couples TRBV12-3 or TRBV12-4 to TRBJ1-2; D uncertain. Between the trimmed V and J ends, which lost 2 bases and 8 bases, there was a span of 9 bases. The CDR3 has 12 residues. The CDR3 sequence is CASSLFDLGYTF. The CDR3 DNA is TGTGCCAGCAGTTTATTCGATTTGGGCTACACCTTC.

This clonotype was seen many times. The genes are TRBV20-1 and TRBJ2-3; 7 bases agree with TRBD2. Per the germline V gene, CDR1 is DFQATT and CDR2 is SNEGSKA (reference sequence). V trimming: 5 bases; J trimming: 4 bases; junction bases outside the gene matches: 9. This CDR3 contains 14 residues. Written as DNA, the CDR3 is TGCAGTGCTCCAAGAGGGAGGGCGGCAGATACGCAGTATTTT. Encoded protein: CSAPRGRAADTQYF.